This T cell receptor beta chain was sequenced in a study of blood T cell repertoires in COVID-19. Looking at the study overall: The United States, Italy and Spain were the sources of the acute and convalescent COVID-19 samples.

The junction had 5 bases not matched to a gene; V was cut back by 5 bases and J by 7 bases. This CDR3 region has 14 residues. The germline CDR1 and CDR2 sequences are SGHVS and FQNEAQ. Under the authors' procedure: Reference gene primer amplification yielded estimated nucleated cell counts. Clones were read by immunoSEQ multiplex PCR, and TCRdb kept only the in-frame ones, dropping some. V and J calls and clone size are given by that table; D and trimming were obtained from the DNA. The table lists 65,000 to 70,000 clones, about 94% of them singletons, with about 3.1% in the top ten. Specimen: peripheral blood. The J gene is TRBJ2-2, the V gene TRBV7-8; TRBD1 aligns across 9 bases. The clonotype was recovered from a man between 65 and 85 years old with active COVID-19. CDR3 loop: CASSPGQGNGELFF. Written as DNA, the CDR3 is TGTGCCAGCAGCCCCGGACAGGGGAACGGGGAGCTGTTTTTT.